Shown below are 3 T cell receptor beta chains from a single sample sequenced in a study of T-cell reconstitution after alpha-beta-depleted transplantation in children. Preparation of the TCRbeta library was carried out with unique molecular identifiers. One entry per CDR3 protein, called by TCRdb with MiXCR from the PCR reads. The top ten clones hold around 5.3% of a sample with 700,000 to 950,000 distinct CDR3 sequences, approximately 15% of them seen once. Here the sequenced sample was PBMCs, mostly from graft donor cells, taken 360 days after TCRalphabeta/CD19-depleted stem cell transplant. The receptors here all came from a male patient younger than 18 who had a stem cell transplant for acute lymphoblastic leukemia, so the T cells may come from the graft donor.

This clonotype was counted a few times. The chain has TRBV29-1 and TRBJ2-4; D tentatively reads TRBD1 or TRBD2 (5 bases each). Looked up from germline, CDR1 is SQVTM and CDR2 is ANQGSEA. The germline V and J ends were trimmed by 4 bases and 0 bases, with 19 bases remaining between them. This CDR3 has 17 amino acids. The CDR3 nucleotides are TGCAGCGTTGCTGGGACCCATGGGTCTCTAGCCAAAAACATTCAGTACTTC. Its translation is CSVAGTHGSLAKNIQYF. Based on the CDR3 plus reference TRBV29-1 and TRBJ2-4, the full variable domain is SAVISQKPSRDICQRGTSLTIQCQVDSQVTMMFWYRQQPGQSLTLIATANQGSEATYESGFVIDKFPISRPNLTFSTLTVSNMSPEDSSIYLCSVAGTHGSLAKNIQYFGAGTRLSVL.

This clonotype has only one observation. V and J are TRBV15 and TRBJ2-7; D is unclear. Germline-derived CDR1 and CDR2 are LNHNV and YYDKDF (reference sequence). There are 13 residues in the CDR3. Deletions cut 0 bases from V and 3 bases from J, with 6 bases between. DNA of the CDR3: TGTGCCACCAGCAGAGATCTTCGCTACGAGCAGTACGTC. Amino acid sequence: CATSRDLRYEQYV.

This clonotype has just a few counts. The CDR3 nucleotides read TGTGCCAGCAGCTCGCAGGGGACAGTATCCTACGAGCAGTACTTC. Translating it yields CASSSQGTVSYEQYF. This chain uses TRBV5-5 with TRBJ2-7; TRBD1 aligns across 7 bases. CDR1 is SGHKS and CDR2 is YYEKEE in the germline V gene (reference sequence). The CDR3 has 15 residues. The V gene end was trimmed by 3 bases and the J gene end by 1 base; junction bases not matched to a gene: 7.